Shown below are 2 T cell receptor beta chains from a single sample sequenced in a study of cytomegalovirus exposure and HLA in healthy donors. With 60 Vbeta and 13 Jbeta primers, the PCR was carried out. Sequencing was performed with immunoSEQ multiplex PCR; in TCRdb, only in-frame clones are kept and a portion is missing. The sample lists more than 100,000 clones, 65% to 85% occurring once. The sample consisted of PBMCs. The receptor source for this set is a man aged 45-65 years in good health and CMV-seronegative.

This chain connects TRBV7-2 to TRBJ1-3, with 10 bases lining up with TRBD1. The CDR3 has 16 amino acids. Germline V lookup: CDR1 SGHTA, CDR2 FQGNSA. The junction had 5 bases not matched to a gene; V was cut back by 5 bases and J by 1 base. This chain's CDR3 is CASSPTGGASGNTIYF. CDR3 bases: TGTGCCAGCAGCCCGACAGGGGGCGCTTCTGGAAACACCATATATTTT.

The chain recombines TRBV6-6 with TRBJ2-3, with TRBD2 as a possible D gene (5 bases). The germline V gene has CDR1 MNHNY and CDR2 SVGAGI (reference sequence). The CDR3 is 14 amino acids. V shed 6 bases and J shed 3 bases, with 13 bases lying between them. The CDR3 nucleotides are TGTGCCAGCAGCGTCGGGGTAGGAACAGATACGCAGTATTTT. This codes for CASSVGVGTDTQYF.